This record concerns one T cell receptor (beta chain) sequence. This clone was seen a few times. The clone's antigen remains unknown. No much larger clone is present one base from it, and per-base qualities are unavailable. These data originate in a study of blood T cell repertoires in COVID-19 (dated by TCRdb to 2018 to 2021). As for the study more broadly: The collaborator samples originated in the United States, Italy and Spain and spanned the acute and convalescent phases of COVID-19. The material from the prospective study consisted of cDNA or gDNA derived from T cells, B-cell-depleted T cells, or PBMCs. The repertoires were made available in a free public database intended to serve as a resource for research on the immune response to SARS-CoV-2. Samples came from the ongoing ImmuneRACE study (first 160 participants) plus 1,254 subjects from 6 global collaborators. Subjects who had been exposed to COVID-19, were actively infected with it, or had recovered from it provided the deeply sampled blood TCRbeta repertoires that made up the dataset. Where HLA class I and class II types were available, the types were taken from metadata supplied by the sample provider, not from assay-based typing. Sample metadata almost always included a de-identified subject ID, COVID-19 status, age in years and sex.

In the prospective study, participants were roughly 18 to 90 years old, resided in fewer than 25 geographic areas of the United States, and were enrolled through a virtual design. Cohort assignment in the prospective study relied on participant-reported clinical history from a screening survey and a study questionnaire. For ImmuneRACE Cohort 3, a participant was defined as recovered based on two consecutive negative NP/OP PCR tests, clearance by a healthcare professional, or resolution of symptoms. In the prospective study, mobile phlebotomists collected whole blood, serum and a nasopharyngeal or oropharyngeal swab from each participant. Over a 2-month period, participants in the prospective study had the option of providing additional blood draws and questionnaires. Before DNA extraction, blood samples from the prospective study were shipped at room temperature or frozen. From its cysteine to its phenylalanine, the CDR3 spans 13 amino acids. The entry retains the CDR3 DNA only, 39 bases that are in frame from base 1. V is cut by 5 bases and J by 3 bases, and the space between the germline ends is 11 bases. CDR1 and CDR2 were assigned from the germline V gene as KGHSH and LQKENI.

TCRbeta CDR3 regions were amplified from genomic DNA using the immunoSEQ Assay, a bias-controlled multiplex PCR. For the original study's pipeline: Within the assay, amplification of reference gene primers was used to estimate how many nucleated cells each sample contained. To quantify the absolute abundance of each unique TCRbeta CDR3 rearrangement, sequence reads were collapsed and filtered. For each sample, productive Simpson clonality was calculated by taking the square root of Simpson's diversity index across productive rearrangements. In its TCRdb copy, this immuneACCESS table keeps in-frame sequences only and misses some clones. Where compared with another copy, unresolved V genes explain less than half of these, and the others have no known cause. V and J calls and clone size are given by that table; D and trimming were obtained from the DNA. The sample yields about 380,000 clones; 87% were counted once. In total, the top ten clones hold roughly 1.4% of the sample.

Beyond this particular receptor, the publication reports: The quantity of clinical and demographic metadata differed by source and by participant and was supplied without curation.

The TCR was taken from a man aged 25 to 45 who had recovered from COVID-19. The sample consisted of PBMCs or T cells enriched from blood (not recorded which). The receptor chain draws on TRBV18 and TRBJ2-7; confidence is insufficient to name the D gene. The nucleotides read TGTGCCAGCTCAAAGAGCAACAGCTACGAGCAGTACTTC. Its product reads: CASSKSNSYEQYF.